Given below is one TCR beta chain in context. The antigen remains undetermined. These data are taken from a study of cytomegalovirus exposure and HLA in healthy donors. Whole-study results and caveats: There was a cluster of highly shared sequence variants that was likely a sequencing artifact. Later on, an analysis showed TCR association rates differing by HLA locus, with DRB1 the most and HLA-C the fewest.

Trimming removed 7 bases at V and 0 bases at J, with 18 bases between. CDR3 length: 15 amino acids. Per the germline V gene, CDR1 is SQVTM and CDR2 is ANQGSEA. Primers included in the PCR were 60 Vbeta and 13 Jbeta primers. Sequencing used immunoSEQ multiplex PCR; TCRdb keeps in-frame clones, though not all of them. Among some 130,000 clones listed, roughly three quarters were seen once. The chain joins TRBV29-1 to TRBJ1-1; weak D call: TRBD1 (6 bases). This TCR was recovered from a man aged 25-45 years in good health and CMV-seronegative. Input material: PBMCs. This CDR3 reads CSANPAGQMNTEAFF. The CDR3 DNA reads as TGCAGCGCAAACCCAGCGGGACAAATGAACACTGAAGCTTTCTTT.